One T cell receptor beta chain is described in this entry. Its antigen remains unidentified. Other DNA sequences in this sample translate to the same CDR3. These data are taken from a study of shared clonotypes between healthy human individuals. In the source study's methods: Junction-only sequences without quality scores were provided by ImmunoSEQ, so filtering was different. Method: immunoSEQ multiplex PCR; TCRdb's copy keeps in-frame clones and lacks some. For V, J and clone size, that table is used; D and trimming come from the DNA. The sample yields about 800,000 clones, around 96% seen once. CD45RO-negative, CCR7-selected cells formed the naive CD8 fraction, which excluded terminally differentiated effector memory CD45RA+ cells. After removal of 1 base from V and 4 bases from J, the junction contained 2 bases not matched to a gene. Germline V gene data show CDR1 as MGHRA and CDR2 as YSYEKL. This CDR3 contains 14 residues.

The study, taken as a whole, reports: Depth was large, yet rarefaction showed that sorted-subset sequencing was incomplete. Clonotype sharing among donors likely depends on sequencing depth.

Sequences were obtained from naive CD8+ T cells sorted from blood. The receptor comes from a man younger than 40 in good health. This rearrangement joins TRBV4-1 to TRBJ2-3; 7 bases map to TRBD2. The DNA for the CDR3 is TGCGCCAGCAGCCAAGCGGGGGGAGCAGATACGCAGTATTTT. This translates into CASSQAGGADTQYF.